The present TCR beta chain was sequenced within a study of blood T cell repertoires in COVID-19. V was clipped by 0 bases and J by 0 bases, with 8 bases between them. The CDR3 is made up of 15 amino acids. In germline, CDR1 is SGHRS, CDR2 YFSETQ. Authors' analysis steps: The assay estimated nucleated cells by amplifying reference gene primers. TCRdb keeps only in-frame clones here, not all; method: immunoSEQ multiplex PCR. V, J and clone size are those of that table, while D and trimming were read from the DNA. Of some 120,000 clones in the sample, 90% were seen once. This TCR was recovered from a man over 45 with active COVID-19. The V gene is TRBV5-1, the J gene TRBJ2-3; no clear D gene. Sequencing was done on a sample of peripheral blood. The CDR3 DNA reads TGCGCCAGCAGCTTGGGCGCGGCTAGCACAGATACGCAGTATTTT. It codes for CASSLGAASTDTQYF.